One sample yielded the 15 T cell receptor beta chains listed below, sequenced in a study of blood T cells in healthy people across ages. With a J-beta primer mix and a sample-barcoded 5' primer, a second PCR ran about 6 to 11 cycles. TCRdb reprocessed the 5' RACE reads via MiXCR and lists one record per CDR3 protein. Altogether about 640,000 distinct CDR3 sequences are present, under 65% being singletons, with the ten largest covering 30% to 40%. Sequences were obtained from blood. These TCRs come from a man between 60 and 75 years old in good health.

This rearrangement joins TRBV11-3 to TRBJ2-3; 8 bases match TRBD2. This CDR3 spans 17 amino acids. Germline CDR1 is SGHNT and CDR2 is YENEEA. V was clipped by 4 bases and J by 2 bases; unmatched bases: 11. Written as DNA, the CDR3 is TGTGCCAGCAGCTCCGACCGGGCGGGGGGCTACACAGATACGCAGTATTTT. Translation: CASSSDRAGGYTDTQYF.

In its sample, this clonotype was seen a few times. The V and J genes are TRBV5-1 and TRBJ1-2, with a tentative D call TRBD1 (6 bases). Trimming left V 0 bases short and J 6 bases short, with 15 bases between. Germline assignment: CDR1 SGHRS and CDR2 YFSETQ. The CDR3 runs to 15 residues. CDR3 loop: CASSLAAWTADGYTF. The CDR3 nucleotides are TGCGCCAGCAGCTTGGCAGCGTGGACAGCCGATGGCTACACCTTC.

The chain recombines TRBV20-1 with TRBJ2-7; the D gene is possibly TRBD1 (6 bases). Trimming took 5 bases from V and 0 from J, leaving 11 bases between them. The CDR3 consists of 13 residues. Germline-derived CDR1 and CDR2 are DFQATT and SNEGSKA (reference sequence). Here the CDR3 reads CSAGAGDSYEQYF. CDR3 in DNA: TGCAGTGCTGGGGCAGGGGACTCCTACGAGCAGTACTTC.

Only a few counts were recorded for this clonotype. The J gene is TRBJ2-5, the V gene TRBV7-2; D possibly uses TRBD1 or TRBD2 (5 bases each). CDR3 length equals 15 residues. The V gene's germline CDR1 is SGHTA and CDR2 FQGNSA. Trimming cost V 1 base and J 5 bases, with 14 bases left between them. The CDR3 reads CASSLGEWDEETQYF. CDR3 DNA: TGTGCCAGCAGCTTAGGGGAGTGGGACGAGGAGACCCAGTACTTC.

With respect to this clonotype: A much larger clone sits a single nucleotide away, making a read error possible. CDR3 coding DNA: TGTGCCAGCAGCTGGCAAGGCAGGATAATCTACGAGCAGTACTTC. Translated: CASSWQGRIIYEQYF. The chain combines TRBV5-6 with TRBJ2-5; no clear D gene. The DNA end is a closer match to TRBJ2-7, so the J assignment may be wrong. The CDR3 has 15 amino acids. From germline, CDR1 is SGHDT and CDR2 YYEEEE.

The genes are TRBV6-1 and TRBJ1-4; D call uncertain. V was trimmed by 1 base and J by 7 bases, leaving 10 bases between them. Germline V gives CDR1 MNHNS, CDR2 SASEGT. CDR3 length equals 14 residues. The DNA of the CDR3 is TGTGCCAGCAGTGAAGGAGGCTCGGGTGAAAAACTGTTTTTT. Amino acids: CASSEGGSGEKLFF.

The rearrangement joins TRBV6-1 to TRBJ2-4; tentatively, D is TRBD2 (6 bases). CDR3 length equals 17 residues. The V gene lost 6 bases and the J gene lost 0 bases, with 18 bases spanning the gap. Germline values: CDR1 MNHNS, CDR2 SASEGT. The CDR3 sequence: CASSPGLWTLAKNIQYF. In DNA form, the CDR3 reads TGTGCCAGCAGCCCGGGACTGTGGACCTTAGCCAAAAACATTCAGTACTTC.

This clonotype has more than one count but fewer than ten. The chain combines TRBV6-5 with TRBJ1-4, with D maybe TRBD1 (6 bases). The CDR3 consists of 15 residues. Trimming took 5 bases from V and 5 from J, leaving 15 bases between them. Germline values: CDR1 MNHEY, CDR2 SVGAGI. The CDR3 reads CASSKNRDTNEKLFF. The DNA of the CDR3 is TGTGCCAGCAGTAAGAATCGGGACACAAATGAAAAACTGTTTTTT.

In DNA, the CDR3 is TGTGCCAGCAGTTTAGAAGTGGGCAATCAGCCCCAGCATTTT. Translated: CASSLEVGNQPQHF. V is TRBV12-3 or TRBV12-4 and J is TRBJ1-5; D is undetermined. The CDR3 covers 14 residues. Trimming took 1 base from V and 2 from J, leaving 6 bases between them.

The chain links TRBV20-1 to TRBJ1-1, with a tentative D call TRBD1 (5 bases). The CDR3 runs to 12 residues. The V gene's germline CDR1 is DFQATT and CDR2 SNEGSKA (reference sequence). V was clipped by 7 bases and J by 0 bases, with 9 bases between them. The CDR3 reads CSVNRLNTEAFF. The CDR3 DNA reads as TGCAGTGTAAACAGGCTGAACACTGAAGCTTTCTTT.

This chain joins TRBV10-3 and TRBJ2-3, with 9 nucleotides matching TRBD1. V dropped 6 bases and J dropped 4; count of bases not matched to a gene: 11. CDR3 length equals 16 residues. Germline V gene lookup returns CDR1 ENHRY and CDR2 SYGVKD. The DNA for the CDR3 is TGTGCCATCAGACAAACAGGGGGCGGTCAGGCAGATACGCAGTATTTT. Its translation: CAIRQTGGGQADTQYF.

This chain connects TRBV4-2 to TRBJ2-1; TRBD2 matches 7 bases. The CDR3 has 16 residues. Germline V gives CDR1 LGHNA, CDR2 YNFKEQ. V dropped 0 bases and J dropped 4; count of bases not matched to a gene: 6. The CDR3 DNA follows: TGTGCCAGCAGCCAAGAGTGGCGAGCGGGGTACAATGAGCAGTTCTTC. Protein product: CASSQEWRAGYNEQFF.

V is TRBV28 and J is TRBJ1-1; D possibly corresponds to TRBD1 (5 bases). The germline V gene encodes CDR1 MDHEN and CDR2 SYDVKM. The length of the CDR3 is 11 residues. V lost 8 bases and J lost 12, with 16 bases in between. For the CDR3, the DNA is TGTGCCAGCGAGCAAGGCAGGGCGACTTTCTTT. Its protein is CASEQGRATFF.

This clonotype was counted between two and nine times. This rearrangement joins TRBV7-9 to TRBJ2-7; the D gene is possibly TRBD1 (5 bases). CDR1 and CDR2 (germline): SEHNR, FQNEAQ (reference sequence). This CDR3 region has 14 residues. V lost 2 bases to trimming and J lost 5 bases, with 13 bases between them. As DNA, the CDR3 is TGTGCCAGCAGCTTAAATGCAGGGATGGACGAGCAGTACTTC. This sequence encodes CASSLNAGMDEQYF.

With regard to this clonotype: An end of the junction does not agree with germline; a read error may underlie this. V usage is TRBV7-9 and J usage is TRBJ2-1, with a possible D match to TRBD1 (5 bases). Germline CDR1 is SEHNR and CDR2 is FQNEAQ (reference sequence). The length of the CDR3 is 14 residues. This chain's CDR3 is CASILGSGQGEQFF. CDR3 bases: TGTGCCAGCATCTTAGGGTCAGGGCAGGGTGAGCAGTTCTTC.